The subject of this entry is one TCR beta chain. No cognate antigen has been identified for it. The sample holds no much larger clone one base away, and base qualities are not on file. The library was generated by PCR. Sequencing instrument: Illumina HiSeq 2500. TCR library preparation used molecular barcoding, with unique molecular identifiers applied to normalize quantification of the TCRbeta repertoire. TCRdb reprocessing: public reads trimmed at Q25 with fastp, clones called with MiXCR, in-frame beta chains kept. When rows share a CDR3 protein, they turn into one entry using the most common DNA and genes. A total of more than 200,000 distinct CDR3 sequences appear in this sample, around 25% of them only once. Of the sample, 4% to 5.5% is held by the ten largest clones. The data were taken from a study of T-cell reconstitution after alpha-beta-depleted transplantation in children (dated by TCRdb to 2016 to 2017). Background for the entire study: Using TCR repertoire profiling, the study followed T-cell immune reconstitution in a quantitative way in children after TCRalphabeta/CD19-depleted allogeneic hematopoietic cell transplantation.

General conclusions and limits of the study: Over the following months the frequencies of hyperexpanded clones went down, and after one year T-cell counts and TCRbeta diversity were mostly credited to newly produced T cells. The apparently early alphabetaT-cell count recovery about two months after transplant was reportedly dependent on only several hundred rapidly expanded clones derived from non-depleted graft cells. In some patients, high TCRbeta diversity at day 60 was attributed to recipient T cells and intrathymic progenitors that had survived conditioning.

The treatment or condition label here, explained by the study, means: allogeneic hematopoietic cell transplantation with graft depleted of TCRalphabeta T cells and CD19 B cells. The children who served as transplant recipients had been given grafts of TCRalphabeta/CD19-depleted allogeneic hematopoietic cells. The source material was PBMCs, mostly from graft donor cells, sampled 360 days after TCRalphabeta/CD19-depleted stem cell transplant. The clonotype comes from a female patient aged 2-15 years who had a stem cell transplant for congenital amegakaryocytic thrombocytopenia, so the T cells may come from the graft donor.

The nucleotide sequence is TGTGCCAGCAGTTCCCACTTTCAGGGGGCCAACAATGAGCAGTTCTTC. It specifies CASSSHFQGANNEQFF. The chain is encoded by TRBV6-2 or TRBV6-3 joined to TRBJ2-1; 8 junctional bases match TRBD1. Here V drops 4 bases and J drops 5 bases, and the junction holds 10 bases not matched to any gene. From the cysteine through the phenylalanine, the CDR3 covers 16 amino acids. The entry retains the CDR3 DNA only, 48 bases that are in frame from base 1. CDR1 and CDR2 are drawn from the germline V gene: MNHEY, SVGEGT.